The T cell receptor beta chain described here comes from a study of human T cells and chemical hapten exposure. Study background: Small pooled library volume differences chiefly drove per-sample TCR yield variation.

As to time point: patch test 2, 6 weeks after DPC sensitization. As to treatment: therapeutic diphenylcyclopropenone sensitization with weekly scalp DPC. Via MiXCR, TCRdb re-called the RACE reads, giving one row per CDR3 protein. Of 65,000 to 90,000 distinct CDR3 sequences detected, about 6.3% appear once; the ten largest clones hold 1.3%. This clonotype was found a few times. The clonotype comes from a woman aged 25-40 years with alopecia areata. Some clones in this sample may be carry-over from other donors' samples. Here the sequenced sample was whole blood, taken in connection with sensitization to the hapten diphenylcyclopropenone (DPC).

Here the CDR3 reads CSARVGMQAGVFQETQYF. The CDR3 nucleotides are TGCAGTGCTAGAGTGGGGATGCAAGCGGGGGTCTTCCAAGAGACCCAGTACTTC. The V and J genes are TRBV20-1 and TRBJ2-5, with 8 bases fitting TRBD2. The CDR3 loop spans 18 amino acids. Unmatched junction bases numbered 14, after V lost 1 base and J lost 1 base. The germline CDR1 and CDR2 sequences are DFQATT and SNEGSKA (reference sequence).